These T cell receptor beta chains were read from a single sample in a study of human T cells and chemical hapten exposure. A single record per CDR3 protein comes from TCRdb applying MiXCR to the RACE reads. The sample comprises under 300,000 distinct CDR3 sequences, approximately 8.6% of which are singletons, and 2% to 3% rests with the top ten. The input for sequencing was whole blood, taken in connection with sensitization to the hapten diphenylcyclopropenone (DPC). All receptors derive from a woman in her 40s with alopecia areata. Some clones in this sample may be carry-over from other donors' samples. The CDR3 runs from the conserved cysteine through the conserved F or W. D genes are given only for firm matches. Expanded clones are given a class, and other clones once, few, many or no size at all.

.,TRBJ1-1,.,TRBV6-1,TGTGCCAGCACGGTCGGGGGAGGTGCTTTCTTT,CASTVGGGAFF
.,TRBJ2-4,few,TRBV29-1,TGCAGCGCGGGAGAAGGGGACATTCAGTACTTC,CSAGEGDIQYF
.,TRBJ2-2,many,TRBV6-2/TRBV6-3,TGTGCCAGCAGTTTCCCGGACCAGCACGGGGTTTTT,CASSFPDQHGVF
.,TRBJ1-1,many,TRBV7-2,TGTGCCAGCAGCCTGGACTTACACACTGAAGCTTTCTTT,CASSLDLHTEAFF
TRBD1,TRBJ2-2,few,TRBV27,TGTGCCAGCAGTAAAGGGACAGTCACCGGGGAGCTGTTTTTT,CASSKGTVTGELFF
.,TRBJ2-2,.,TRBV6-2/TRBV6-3,TGTGCCAGCAGAGAGTATAGCGCGAACACCGGGGAGCTGTTTTTT,CASREYSANTGELFF
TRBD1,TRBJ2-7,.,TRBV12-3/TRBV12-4,TGTGCCAGCAGTTTAGAGGCGGGACAGGGGAGTCAAGAGCAGTACTTC,CASSLEAGQGSQEQYF
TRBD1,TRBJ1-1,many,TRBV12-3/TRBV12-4,TGTGCCAGCAGTACCCAGACAGGGGCGAACACTGAAGCTTTCTTT,CASSTQTGANTEAFF
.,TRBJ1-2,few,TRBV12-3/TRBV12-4,TGTGCCAGCAGCACCCAGGGATCGGTCTATGGCTACACCTTC,CASSTQGSVYGYTF
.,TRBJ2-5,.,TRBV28,TGTGCCAGCTTCAGAGGAGAGACCCAGTACTTC,CASFRGETQYF
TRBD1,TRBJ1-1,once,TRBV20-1,TGCAGTGCTAAGACAGGGGCAGCTGGTGAAGCTTTCTTT,CSAKTGAAGEAFF
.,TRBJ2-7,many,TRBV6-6,TGTGCCAGCAGCCAGCCGGGAACCGGGGCCTACGAGCAGTACTTC,CASSQPGTGAYEQYF
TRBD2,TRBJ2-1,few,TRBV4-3,TGCGCCAGCAGCAAACGGGGACTAGCGGGCCCCAATGAGCAGTTCTTC,CASSKRGLAGPNEQFF
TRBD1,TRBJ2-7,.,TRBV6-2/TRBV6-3,TGTGCCAGCAGTTACACTGGGACAGGGGACGAGCAGTACTTC,CASSYTGTGDEQYF
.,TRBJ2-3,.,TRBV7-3,TGTGCCAGCAGCCAGGGGAACCCCACAGATACGCAGTATTTT,CASSQGNPTDTQYF
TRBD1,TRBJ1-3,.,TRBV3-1,TGTGCCAGCACCCCGGGACAGGGTCAATTCTCTGGAAACACCATATATTTT,CASTPGQGQFSGNTIYF
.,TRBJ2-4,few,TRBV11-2,TGTGCCAGCAGCTACACGGGTATTGGGGTAGCCAAAAACATTCAGTACTTC,CASSYTGIGVAKNIQYF
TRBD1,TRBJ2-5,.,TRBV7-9,TGTGCCAGCAGCTTAAGGAAGACAGGGCGCCAAGAGACCCAGTACTTC,CASSLRKTGRQETQYF
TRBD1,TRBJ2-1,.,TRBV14,TGTGCCAGCAGCCAAGTCCAGGGGGATGAGCAGTTCTTC,CASSQVQGDEQFF
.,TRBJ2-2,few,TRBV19,TGTGCCAGTAGTATAGATCCCAGCACCGGGGAGCTGTTTTTT,CASSIDPSTGELFF
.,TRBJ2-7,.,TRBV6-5,TGTGCCAGCAGCCGTGAGGACCCGCGCGGCGAGCAGTACTTC,CASSREDPRGEQYF
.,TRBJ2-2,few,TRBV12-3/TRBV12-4,TGTGCCAGCAGTTTAGCCGTGAACACCGGGGAGCTGTTTTTT,CASSLAVNTGELFF
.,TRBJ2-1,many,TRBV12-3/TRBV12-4,TGTGCCAGCGGTGACAATGAGCAGTTCTTC,CASGDNEQFF
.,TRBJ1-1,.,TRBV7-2,TGTGCCAGCAGAACCGACAGGAACACTGAAGCTTTCTTT,CASRTDRNTEAFF
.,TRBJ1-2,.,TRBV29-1,TGCAGCGTTGAAGATTCCTTGGTCGTCGGCTACACCTTC,CSVEDSLVVGYTF
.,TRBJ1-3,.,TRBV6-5,TGTGCCAGCAGTTACTCTTCACCGTCCGGAAACACCATATATTTT,CASSYSSPSGNTIYF
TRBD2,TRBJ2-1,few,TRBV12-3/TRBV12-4,TGTGCCAGCAGTTTGCGGGAGGCCGTTAGCACAGAGCAGTTCTTC,CASSLREAVSTEQFF
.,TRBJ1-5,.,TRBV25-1,TGTGCCAGCAATTGGGAGGGAAGTCAGCCCCAGCATTTT,CASNWEGSQPQHF
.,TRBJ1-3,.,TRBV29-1,TGCAGCGTTGATGCGGGCTCTGGAAACACCATATATTTT,CSVDAGSGNTIYF
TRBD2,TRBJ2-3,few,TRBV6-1,TGTGCCAGCAGGCCAGGACTAGCGGTTAGCACAGATACGCAGTATTTT,CASRPGLAVSTDTQYF
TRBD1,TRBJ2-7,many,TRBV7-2,TGTGCCAGCGGGGAGACAGGGGGCTTTTACGAGCAGTACTTC,CASGETGGFYEQYF
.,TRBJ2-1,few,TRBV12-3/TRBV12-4,TGTGCCAGCAGTTTCCCTTCCGGATCGGGGCCGCACAATGAGCAGTTCTTC,CASSFPSGSGPHNEQFF
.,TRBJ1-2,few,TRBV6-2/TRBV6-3,TGTGCCAGCAGTTACTTGAGTGGAGCTAACTATGGCTACACCTTC,CASSYLSGANYGYTF
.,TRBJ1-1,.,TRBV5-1,TGCGCCAGCAGCGTTGACATGATGAACACTGAAGCTTTCTTT,CASSVDMMNTEAFF
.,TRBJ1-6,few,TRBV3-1,TGTGCCAGCAGCCAGGGGAATAATTCACCCCTCCACTTT,CASSQGNNSPLHF
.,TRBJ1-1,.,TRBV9,TGTGCCAGCAGCGTAGATCCGGGAGTCACTGAAGCTTTCTTT,CASSVDPGVTEAFF